This TCR beta chain originates from a study of regulatory T cells in long-lasting Graves disease. Study in general: The definition of persistent Graves' disease was over 5 years of antithyroid drugs with positive TSH receptor antibodies.

Time point: persistent/refractory GD, antithyroid drugs over 5 years with positive TRAb. Extracted RNA from PBMCs served as the source of the TCR library. This clonotype has at least ten counts. The antigen remains unidentified. Libraries of TCR beta came from iRepertoire HTBI primers plus Arm-PCR of CDR3 regions. The authors' processing: Throughout the samples, researchers identified some 62 TRBV and 14 TRBJ segments. One entry per CDR3 protein results from TCRdb running MiXCR on the multiplex PCR reads. TCRdb's processing, not the authors', yielded these V and J calls. The repertoire holds a few hundred thousand distinct CDR3 sequences, with about 23% as singletons. The CDR3 consists of 17 residues. The germline gives CDR1 MNHEY, CDR2 SMNVEV (reference sequence). The V and J ends lost 5 bases and 6 bases respectively, with 23 bases between them. Study-wide results and limits: Under persistent disease, TRBV28, TRBJ1-2 and TRBJ2-5 were used preferentially.

This rearrangement joins TRBV27 to TRBJ1-5, with D possibly TRBD1 on 5 matching bases. The specimen was peripheral blood mononuclear cells (PBMCs), collected when the disease was refractory, from a patient treated with antithyroid drugs. The clonotype was recovered from a woman aged 40 to 50 with Graves disease. The CDR3 is CASSPYRSGGKSQPQHF. Written as DNA, the CDR3 is TGTGCCAGCAGTCCATATCGATCTGGGGGGAAAAGTCAGCCCCAGCATTTT.